A single sample is the source of the 28 T cell receptor beta chains below, sequenced in a study of tumor-infiltrating lymphocytes in primary liver carcinoma. Starting from approximately 470 ng of total RNA, TCR beta cDNA was produced with a primer in the constant region. For TCR beta, libraries were produced by three nested multiplex PCR rounds using slightly modified ARM-PCR. TRBV1-TRBV30 forward primers paired with a C-beta reverse primer drove the first two PCR rounds, approximately 11 cycles each. TCRdb redid the calling of the multiplex PCR reads with MiXCR, one entry per CDR3 protein. The sample lists 90,000 to 150,000 distinct CDR3 sequences, about two thirds occurring once. Both RNA and DNA were isolated together from roughly 20-30 mg of bulk tissue that had not been sorted. The material sequenced was tumor-adjacent normal liver tissue. All receptors come from an older woman with primary liver carcinoma and hepatitis B virus infection.

This CDR3 is CASKTSGSSYEQYF. CDR3 nucleotides: TGTGCCAGTAAGACTAGCGGGAGCTCCTACGAGCAGTACTTC. V and J are TRBV19 and TRBJ2-7, with 12 bases lining up with TRBD2. CDR1 is LNHDA, CDR2 SQIVND, per germline (reference sequence). The CDR3 runs 14 residues. With 7 bases clipped from V and 0 bases from J, the junction kept 1 base outside the gene matches.

This clonotype was seen at least ten times. J is TRBJ1-1 and V is TRBV6-1, with D possibly being TRBD1 (5 bases). The V gene lost 8 bases and the J gene lost 5 bases, with 6 bases spanning the gap. CDR3 length equals 10 residues. Germline lookup yields CDR1 MNHNS and CDR2 SASEGT. CDR3 sequence (DNA): TGTGCCAGCGGGGGGACTGAAGCTTTCTTT. Encoded protein: CASGGTEAFF.

A word on this clonotype: This may be a read error, as it is one base from a much larger clone. This chain connects TRBV24-1 to TRBJ2-1, with no clear D. The CDR3 spans 13 residues. V was trimmed by 1 base and J by 5 bases, leaving 5 bases between them. Looked up from germline, CDR1 is KGHDR and CDR2 is SFDVKD. CDR3 sequence (DNA): TGTGCCACCAGTGATTTTGGGAACAATGAGCAGTTCTTC. Protein sequence: CATSDFGNNEQFF.

This clonotype was recorded a few times. V is TRBV5-1 and J is TRBJ2-1, with 14 bases aligning to TRBD2. The CDR3 sequence is 17 residues long. Germline CDR1 SGHRS, CDR2 YFSETQ. With V trimmed by 3 bases and J by 9 bases, 11 bases remained unmatched. The CDR3 protein is CASSSPSGTSGSSEQFF. CDR3 sequence (DNA): TGCGCCAGCAGCTCTCCTTCCGGGACTAGCGGGAGTAGTGAGCAGTTCTTC.

This clonotype is medium-sized. The chain uses TRBV11-2 and TRBJ1-4, with 7 bases aligning to TRBD1. Germline CDR1 SGHAT, CDR2 FQNNGV. V gave up 2 bases and J gave up 2 bases; unmatched junction bases: 11. The CDR3 covers 18 residues. CDR3 sequence: CASSLSVWTGRTNEKLFF. CDR3 DNA: TGTGCCAGCAGCTTAAGCGTCTGGACAGGTCGGACTAATGAAAAACTGTTTTTT. Together with reference TRBV11-2 and TRBJ1-4, the CDR3 gives the full variable domain: EAGVAQSPRYKIIEKRQSVAFWCNPISGHATLYWYQQILGQGPKLLIQFQNNGVVDDSQLPKDRFSAERLKGVDSTLKIQPAKLEDSAVYLCASSLSVWTGRTNEKLFFGSGTQLSVL.

Worth noting for this clonotype: As the CDR3 is not closed by the conserved phenylalanine or tryptophan, this likely results from a read error. This chain joins TRBV12-3 or TRBV12-4 and TRBJ1-1; D gene uncertain. The CDR3 has 15 residues. V was clipped by 2 bases and J by 9 bases, with 19 bases between them. CDR3 protein: CASSLSLGLAEKAFV. As DNA, the CDR3 is TGTGCCAGCAGTTTATCCCTCGGGCTTGCGGAGAAAGCTTTCGTT.

This clonotype was recorded at least ten times. V is TRBV6-1 and J is TRBJ2-4; no definite D call. Trimming cost V 1 base and J 0 bases, with 13 bases left between them. The CDR3 contains 17 residues. Germline V gene sequence: CDR1 MNHNS, CDR2 SASEGT. In DNA form, the CDR3 reads TGTGCCAGCAGTGAAGGGGCCAGACTCCTAGCCAAAAACATTCAGTACTTC. Its protein product is CASSEGARLLAKNIQYF.

The chain carries TRBV5-5 and TRBJ2-3, with 7 bases aligning to TRBD2. CDR3 length: 16 amino acids. Germline-derived CDR1 and CDR2 are SGHKS and YYEKEE (reference sequence). The V and J ends lost 1 base and 6 bases, in that order; junction bases with no gene match: 11. CDR3: CASSLSIAGVADTQYF. The CDR3, as DNA: TGTGCCAGCAGCTTGAGCATTGCGGGAGTGGCCGATACGCAGTATTTT.

A remark on this clonotype: Likely a read error: the CDR3 ends without its conserved phenylalanine or tryptophan. The chain uses TRBV5-1 and TRBJ2-5, with 10 bases identical to TRBD1. The ends lost 0 bases at V and 4 bases at J; junction bases unmatched: 0. The germline gives CDR1 SGHRS, CDR2 YFSETQ. CDR3 length: 14 amino acids. CDR3 residues: CASSLGDRGETQYY. The CDR3 region has the DNA TGCGCCAGCAGCTTGGGGGACAGGGGAGAGACCCAGTACTAC.

The gene calls are TRBV6-6 and TRBJ2-7; TRBD2 agrees at 10 bases. Germline loops: CDR1 MNHNY, CDR2 SVGAGI (reference sequence). V lost 5 bases, J lost 2 bases, and 9 bases stayed unmatched. This CDR3 contains 16 residues. The DNA for the CDR3 is TGTGCCAGCAGTCATCGAGCGGGAGGGCCTACCTACGAGCAGTACTTC. It translates to CASSHRAGGPTYEQYF.

In the case of this clonotype: An end of the junction does not agree with germline; a read error may underlie this. The chain links TRBV7-8 to TRBJ2-2, with D tentatively TRBD1 (6 bases). CDR3 length equals 13 residues. Germline V lookup: CDR1 SGHVS, CDR2 FQNEAQ. DNA of the CDR3: TGTGCCAACAGCGCACAGGGCACCGGGGTGCTGTTTTTT. This sequence encodes CANSAQGTGVLFF.

On this clonotype: An end of the junction differs from the germline gene, which may be a read error. The gene calls are TRBV7-6 and TRBJ1-5; a possible D gene is TRBD1 (6 bases). Germline CDR1 reads SGHVS; CDR2 reads FNYEAQ. The CDR3 totals 18 residues. The CDR3 protein is CTSSLSPTVRGSNQPQHF. The CDR3, as DNA: TGTACCAGCAGCTTATCTCCCACTGTCAGGGGTAGCAATCAGCCCCAGCATTTC.

A note on this clonotype: This could be a read error, since a much larger clone is one nucleotide away. The V gene is TRBV5-1, the J gene TRBJ1-6; D remains unclear. Trimming shortened V by 4 bases and J by 7 bases, and 12 bases separated the two germline ends. This CDR3 region has 14 residues. Germline CDR1 reads SGHRS; CDR2 reads YFSETQ. The CDR3 DNA reads as TGCGCCAGCAGCCCCCGTACGACCAATTCACCCCTCCACTTT. Encoded protein: CASSPRTTNSPLHF.

This clonotype was observed a handful of times. V gene TRBV4-1 combines with J gene TRBJ2-7, with D unclear. The CDR3 totals 15 residues. Germline V lookup: CDR1 MGHRA, CDR2 YSYEKL. The V end lost 3 bases, the J end lost 4 bases, and 16 bases lay between the germline ends. The CDR3 region is CASSQSNLRNYEQYF. CDR3 bases: TGCGCCAGCAGCCAGTCTAACCTGAGGAATTACGAGCAGTACTTC.

Note on this clonotype: A read error may explain this, as a much larger clone is one base away. V gene TRBV7-9 combines with J gene TRBJ2-3; D might be TRBD2 (6 bases). The CDR3 is 15 residues long. In germline, CDR1 is SEHNR, CDR2 FQNEAQ (reference sequence). Trimming took off 6 bases at V and 4 bases at J, with 17 bases between the two ends. This chain's CDR3 is CASRTNGSNADTQYF. In nucleotides, the CDR3 is TGTGCCAGCAGGACTAACGGGAGTAACGCAGATACGCAGTATTTT.

The chain combines TRBV5-1 with TRBJ2-3, with TRBD2 as a possible D gene (5 bases). Germline lookup yields CDR1 SGHRS and CDR2 YFSETQ. With 1 base removed from V and 0 bases from J, the gap between germline ends came to 12 bases. The CDR3 length is 16 residues. CDR3 DNA sequence: TGCGCCAGCAGCTTGAGCGGCCGCACTAGCACAGATACGCAGTATTTT. Its translation is CASSLSGRTSTDTQYF.

This clonotype was counted at least ten times. V is TRBV7-9 and J is TRBJ2-5, with D hard to call. The V and J ends lost 2 bases and 5 bases respectively, with 9 bases between them. The CDR3 loop spans 13 amino acids. CDR1 and CDR2 (germline): SEHNR, FQNEAQ (reference sequence). CDR3 in amino acids: CASSLSPEETQYF. DNA of the CDR3: TGTGCCAGCAGCTTATCCCCGGAGGAGACCCAGTACTTC.

Concerning this clonotype itself: Compared with germline, one end of the junction differs, possibly owing to a read error. The V and J genes are TRBV6-5 and TRBJ2-1; D ambiguous. Germline CDR1 is MNHEY and CDR2 is SVGAGI. There are 14 residues in the CDR3. The CDR3 spells CASGYSPNTNEQFF. The DNA of the CDR3 is TGTGCCAGCGGTTACTCCCCTAACACTAATGAGCAGTTCTTC.

This clonotype was recorded only once. A much larger clonotype is one base distant, so this may be a read error. The V gene is TRBV21-1, the J gene TRBJ2-7. TRBV21-1 constitutes a pseudogene. The CDR3 is 14 amino acids. The CDR3 reads CAISTGTESYEQYF. The CDR3 nucleotides are TGTGCCATCAGCACAGGGACGGAATCCTACGAGCAGTACTTC.

This clonotype was detected once. A much larger clonotype is one base distant, so this may be a read error. This chain links TRBV28 with TRBJ2-7; D may be TRBD2 (5 bases). CDR3 length: 13 residues. Between the trimmed V and J ends, which lost 6 bases and 3 bases, there was a span of 12 bases. Germline CDR1 reads MDHEN; CDR2 reads SYDVKM. CDR3 bases: TGTGCCAGCAGGGCGTCACTAGTCTACGAGCAGTACTTC. Translating it yields CASRASLVYEQYF.

Comments on this clonotype: At one of its ends the junction is not consistent with the germline gene, which may arise from a read error. The DNA for the CDR3 is TGTGCCAGCAGCTTAGGGCCCTGGACAGGGGATAGCAATGAGGAGTTCTTT. Its translation is CASSLGPWTGDSNEEFF. The rearrangement uses TRBV11-2 and TRBJ2-1, with 9 nucleotides matching TRBD1. The germline CDR1 and CDR2 sequences are SGHAT and FQNNGV. This CDR3 region has 17 residues.

For this clonotype: One junction end does not reproduce the germline sequence, and a read error may be involved. The rearrangement joins TRBV6-1 to TRBJ1-6; 7 bases align to TRBD1. This CDR3 comprises 14 residues. Germline V gene lookup returns CDR1 MNHNS and CDR2 SASEGT. CDR3 amino acids: CASRTGTDNSHLHF. DNA of the CDR3: TGTGCCAGCAGAACCGGGACAGACAATTCACACCTCCACTTT.

With respect to this clonotype: Without the conserved terminal phenylalanine or tryptophan, this CDR3 likely stems from a read error. The V call is TRBV5-4, the J call TRBJ1-1, with D hard to call. This CDR3 has 14 amino acids. The germline gives CDR1 SGHNT, CDR2 YYREEE (reference sequence). This CDR3 is CASSLRYLNTDAFL. CDR3 DNA: TGTGCCAGCAGCTTGAGGTACTTGAACACTGACGCTTTCCTT.

This clonotype was recorded at least ten times. The gene calls are TRBV12-3 or TRBV12-4 and TRBJ1-1, with TRBD1 as a possible D gene (5 bases). The V and J ends lost 5 bases and 0 bases respectively, with 7 bases between them. CDR3 length: 13 amino acids. CDR3 in amino acids: CASSRQLNTEAFF. The CDR3 nucleotides are TGTGCCAGCAGTCGACAGCTGAACACTGAAGCTTTCTTT.

A note on this clonotype: A much more abundant neighbour one base away suggests this may be a read error. V usage is TRBV5-1 and J usage is TRBJ1-2; no firm D call. CDR3 size: 13 residues. CDR1 and CDR2 (germline): SGHRS, YFSETQ. The V and J ends lost 5 bases and 4 bases respectively, with 12 bases between them. This chain's CDR3 is CASSSDVTYGYTF. The CDR3 bases are TGCGCCAGCAGTTCGGACGTGACCTATGGCTACACCTTC.

This clonotype was counted only a few times. This rearrangement joins TRBV28 to TRBJ2-4; tentatively, D is TRBD1 or TRBD2 (5 bases each). From germline, CDR1 is MDHEN and CDR2 SYDVKM. Trimming shortened V by 6 bases and J by 5 bases, and 14 bases separated the two germline ends. This CDR3 is built from 14 residues. CDR3 protein: CASSPVGGQNIQYF. The CDR3 DNA reads as TGTGCCAGCAGCCCCGTTGGGGGTCAAAACATTCAGTACTTC.

Details on this clonotype: Lacking the conserved final phenylalanine or tryptophan, this CDR3 likely reflects a read error. The chain joins TRBV11-2 to TRBJ2-1; D is undetermined. Trimming pared 6 bases from V and 3 bases from J, leaving 21 bases between. Germline assignment: CDR1 SGHAT and CDR2 FQNNGV. There are 17 residues in the CDR3. The DNA of the CDR3 is TGTGCCAGCAGTTTTACCCCACTGAGGAGCTACTACAATGAGCAGTTCCTC. Residues: CASSFTPLRSYYNEQFL.

This clonotype is a singleton in its sample. A single base separates this from a much larger clone, so it may be a read error. V is TRBV28 and J is TRBJ1-2; tentative D call: TRBD1 (6 bases). CDR3 length equals 15 residues. Germline V CDR1 and CDR2: MDHEN, SYDVKM. CDR3 sequence reads: CVSSAGGARGYGYTF. The CDR3 bases are TGTGTCAGCAGTGCCGGGGGGGCCCGGGGGTATGGCTACACCTTC.